This passage covers 18 T cell receptor beta chains from one sample sequenced in a study of blood T cells in healthy people across ages. For the second PCR, which ran for roughly 6 to 12 cycles, a sample-barcoded 5' primer and a J-beta primer mix were used. A single record per CDR3 protein comes from TCRdb applying MiXCR to the 5' RACE reads. The sample contains almost 800,000 distinct CDR3 sequences, 58% of which appear only once. Specimen: blood. The receptors stem from a man aged 30 to 39 in good health.

The rearrangement uses TRBV5-1 and TRBJ1-1; D remains ambiguous. Germline assignment: CDR1 SGHRS and CDR2 YFSETQ. Trimming took off 5 bases at V and 3 bases at J, with 11 bases between the two ends. This CDR3 comprises 13 residues. The CDR3 DNA follows: TGCGCCAGCAGGGCGAGGTTGGACACTGAAGCTTTCTTT. As protein: CASRARLDTEAFF.

V is TRBV28 and J is TRBJ2-1; D is undetermined. V was shortened by 5 bases and J by 13 bases, with 18 bases between the two germline ends. This CDR3 spans 13 amino acids. Germline V lookup: CDR1 MDHEN, CDR2 SYDVKM. Here the CDR3 reads CASSVIIQEGQFF. CDR3 coding DNA: TGTGCCAGCAGTGTAATCATCCAAGAAGGTCAGTTCTTC.

The V gene is TRBV4-2, the J gene TRBJ2-1; unclear D gene. The germline V and J ends were trimmed by 0 bases and 10 bases, with 16 bases remaining between them. The CDR3 is made up of 15 amino acids. Germline V CDR1 and CDR2: LGHNA, YNFKEQ. CDR3 residues: CASSQDKGTGREQFF. The CDR3, as DNA: TGTGCCAGCAGCCAAGATAAGGGCACCGGCAGAGAGCAGTTCTTC.

This sequence joins TRBV7-3 and TRBJ2-2; 8 bases agree with TRBD2. The V gene end was trimmed by 0 bases and the J gene end by 3 bases; junction bases not matched to a gene: 6. The CDR3 is made up of 17 amino acids. Looked up from germline, CDR1 is SGHTA and CDR2 is FQGTGA. DNA for the CDR3: TGTGCCAGCAGCTTAACCCCCACTAGCGGACACACCGGGGAGCTGTTTTTT. It translates to CASSLTPTSGHTGELFF.

This chain connects TRBV19 to TRBJ2-5, with D possibly matching TRBD1 (6 bases). V was pared by 0 bases and J by 11 bases, with 16 bases between. The CDR3 is 14 amino acids. From germline, CDR1 is LNHDA and CDR2 SQIVND (reference sequence). CDR3 in DNA: TGTGCCAGTAGTATAGAAACAGGGTCGGAGAAGCAGTACTTC. This codes for CASSIETGSEKQYF.

The rearrangement uses TRBV20-1 and TRBJ2-2; D tentatively reads TRBD1 or TRBD2 (5 bases each). The V gene's germline CDR1 is DFQATT and CDR2 SNEGSKA (reference sequence). Deletions cut 3 bases from V and 8 bases from J, with 13 bases between. The length of the CDR3 is 13 residues. Here the CDR3 DNA reads TGCAGTGCTAGGGGGACCTTCAGGGGGGAGCTGTTTTTT. Its protein is CSARGTFRGELFF.

This clonotype was recorded only once. This chain joins TRBV6-1 and TRBJ1-5; D ambiguous. Trimming took 4 bases from V and 9 from J, leaving 16 bases between them. The CDR3 has 14 amino acids. Germline loops: CDR1 MNHNS, CDR2 SASEGT. CDR3 nucleotides: TGTGCCAGCAGTGGGAACAGCCTGTTAGGGCCCCAGCATTTT. This sequence encodes CASSGNSLLGPQHF.

This chain uses TRBV6-2 or TRBV6-3 with TRBJ2-1; D is uncertain. V was pared by 6 bases and J by 0 bases, with 15 bases between. This CDR3 region has 16 residues. CDR1 and CDR2 from the germline V gene are MNHEY and SVGEGT. CDR3 region: CASSLEHPLSYNEQFF. Written as DNA, the CDR3 is TGTGCCAGCAGCCTCGAACATCCACTCTCCTACAATGAGCAGTTCTTC.

This clonotype showed up just once. The chain combines TRBV28 with TRBJ1-2; unclear D gene. CDR3 length: 17 residues. Per the germline V gene, CDR1 is MDHEN and CDR2 is SYDVKM. The V end lost 2 bases, the J end lost 4 bases, and 20 bases lay between the germline ends. The CDR3 coding sequence is TGTGCCAGCAGTTTAGCGGCAGGCCCTTCGAGGACCTATGGCTACACCTTC. Its protein product is CASSLAAGPSRTYGYTF.

The CDR3 is CAWTPGDTGYTF. CDR3 bases: TGTGCCTGGACGCCGGGGGATACGGGCTACACCTTC. The V call is TRBV30, the J call TRBJ1-2, with D possibly being TRBD1 (5 bases). The germline CDR1 and CDR2 sequences are GTSNPN and SVGIG (reference sequence). This CDR3 spans 12 amino acids. Trimming pared 4 bases from V and 8 bases from J, leaving 14 bases between.

This clonotype has more than one count but fewer than ten. V is TRBV29-1 and J is TRBJ2-3, with D possibly matching TRBD2 (6 bases). This CDR3 spans 16 amino acids. Trimming left V 1 base short and J 2 bases short, with 16 bases between. Germline assignment: CDR1 SQVTM and CDR2 ANQGSEA. CDR3 nucleotides: TGCAGCGTTGAAGGTAGCCCACGGCGGGACACAGATACGCAGTATTTT. Its protein product is CSVEGSPRRDTDTQYF.

This chain links TRBV2 with TRBJ2-3, with D perhaps given as TRBD1 or TRBD2 (7 bases each). This CDR3 comprises 13 residues. Trimming removed 8 bases at V and 1 base at J, with 10 bases between. The V gene's germline CDR1 is SNHLY and CDR2 FYNNEI. CDR3 DNA: TGTGCCAGCCAGGGGGGGGGCACAGATACGCAGTATTTT. Translation gives CASQGGGTDTQYF.

This clonotype was seen more than once but under ten times. The rearrangement uses TRBV19 and TRBJ2-7, with TRBD2 as a possible D gene (5 bases). The CDR3 is 15 residues long. Trimming took off 5 bases at V and 2 bases at J, with 16 bases between the two ends. The germline V gene encodes CDR1 LNHDA and CDR2 SQIVND (reference sequence). The CDR3 region has the DNA TGTGCCAGTAGTGTGTCGCGGGCCAGGACCTACGAGCAGTACTTC. This translates into CASSVSRARTYEQYF.

This clonotype was detected a few times. The chain links TRBV4-3 to TRBJ1-1; the match to TRBD1 covers 8 bases. The CDR3 runs to 15 residues. J was trimmed by 5 bases and V by 4 bases; bases with no gene match: 9. Per the germline V gene, CDR1 is LGHNA and CDR2 is YSLEER. The CDR3 DNA reads as TGCGCCAGCAGCCTTGGGACAGGTTTGGGGACTGAAGCTTTCTTT. It encodes CASSLGTGLGTEAFF.

In its sample, this clonotype was seen a few times. CDR3 sequence reads: CASSLKGADIQYF. CDR3 coding DNA: TGTGCCAGCAGTTTAAAAGGGGCGGACATTCAGTACTTC. This chain links TRBV27 with TRBJ2-4; tentative D call: TRBD1 (5 bases). V gave up 2 bases and J gave up 8 bases, with 10 bases separating them. The CDR3 is 13 amino acids. From germline, CDR1 is MNHEY and CDR2 SMNVEV (reference sequence).

The chain combines TRBV6-5 with TRBJ2-5; D is ambiguous. V dropped 7 bases and J dropped 5 bases, with 11 bases sitting between them. Germline CDR1 is MNHEY and CDR2 is SVGAGI. There are 12 residues in the CDR3. CDR3 bases: TGTGCCAGCACTGGGTCATCGGAGACCCAGTACTTC. Translated, it gives CASTGSSETQYF.

The chain is built from TRBV6-1 and TRBJ1-2; D is perhaps TRBD1 (5 bases). Trimming removed 6 bases from V and 2 bases from J, with 10 bases in between. The CDR3 has 13 amino acids. CDR1 and CDR2 from the germline V gene are MNHNS and SASEGT. The CDR3 here is CASREDINYGYTF. In DNA form, the CDR3 reads TGTGCCAGCAGGGAGGACATCAACTATGGCTACACCTTC.

The rearrangement uses TRBV4-1 and TRBJ2-7; D is undetermined. V gave up 3 bases and J gave up 3 bases, with 15 bases separating them. The CDR3 loop spans 15 amino acids. Germline V gives CDR1 MGHRA, CDR2 YSYEKL. The CDR3 nucleotides read TGCGCCAGCAGCCACCAGTTATCTGGCAGCTACGAGCAGTACTTC. Amino acids: CASSHQLSGSYEQYF.